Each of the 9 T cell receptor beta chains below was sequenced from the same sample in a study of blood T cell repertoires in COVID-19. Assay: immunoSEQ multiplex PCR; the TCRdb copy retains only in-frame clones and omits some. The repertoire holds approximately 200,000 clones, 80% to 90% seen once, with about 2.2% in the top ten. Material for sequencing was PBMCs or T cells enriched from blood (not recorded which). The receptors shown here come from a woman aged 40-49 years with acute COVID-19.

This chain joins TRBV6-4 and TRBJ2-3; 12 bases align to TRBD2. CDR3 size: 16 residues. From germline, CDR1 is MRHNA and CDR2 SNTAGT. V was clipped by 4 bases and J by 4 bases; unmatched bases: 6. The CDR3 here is CASSGETSGGADTQYF. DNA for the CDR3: TGTGCCAGCAGTGGCGAGACTAGCGGGGGAGCAGATACGCAGTATTTT.

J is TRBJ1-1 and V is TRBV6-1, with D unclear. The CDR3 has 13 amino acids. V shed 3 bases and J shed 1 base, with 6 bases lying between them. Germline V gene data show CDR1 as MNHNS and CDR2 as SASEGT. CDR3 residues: CASSDQANTEAFF. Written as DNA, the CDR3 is TGTGCCAGCAGTGACCAGGCGAACACTGAAGCTTTCTTT.

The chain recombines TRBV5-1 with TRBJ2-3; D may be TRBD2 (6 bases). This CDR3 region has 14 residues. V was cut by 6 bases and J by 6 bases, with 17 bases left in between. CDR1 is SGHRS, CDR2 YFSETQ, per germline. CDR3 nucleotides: TGCGCCAGCAAGATTGGGCGGGGTGGGGATACGCAGTATTTT. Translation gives CASKIGRGGDTQYF.

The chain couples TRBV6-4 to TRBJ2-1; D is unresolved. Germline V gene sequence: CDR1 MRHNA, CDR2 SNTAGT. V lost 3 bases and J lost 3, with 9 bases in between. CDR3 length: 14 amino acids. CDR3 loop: CASSEVRSYNEQFF. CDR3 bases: TGTGCCAGCAGTGAGGTTAGAAGCTACAATGAGCAGTTCTTC.

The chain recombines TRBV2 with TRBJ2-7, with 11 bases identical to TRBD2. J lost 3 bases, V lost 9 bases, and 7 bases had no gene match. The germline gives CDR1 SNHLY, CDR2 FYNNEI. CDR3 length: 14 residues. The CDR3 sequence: CASTGTSGLYEQYF. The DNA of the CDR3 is TGTGCCAGTACCGGGACTAGCGGCCTCTACGAGCAGTACTTC.

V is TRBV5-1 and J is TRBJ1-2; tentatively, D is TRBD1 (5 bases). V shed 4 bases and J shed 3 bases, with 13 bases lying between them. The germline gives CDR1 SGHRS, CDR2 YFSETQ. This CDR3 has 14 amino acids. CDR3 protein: CASSPGTDDYGYTF. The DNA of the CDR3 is TGCGCCAGCAGCCCTGGGACTGACGACTATGGCTACACCTTC.

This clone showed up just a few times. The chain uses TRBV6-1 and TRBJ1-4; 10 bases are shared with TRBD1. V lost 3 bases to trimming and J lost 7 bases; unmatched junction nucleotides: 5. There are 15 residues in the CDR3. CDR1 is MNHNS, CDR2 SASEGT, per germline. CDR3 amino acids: CASSEMTGGGEKLFF. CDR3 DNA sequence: TGTGCCAGCAGTGAGATGACAGGGGGCGGTGAAAAACTGTTTTTT.

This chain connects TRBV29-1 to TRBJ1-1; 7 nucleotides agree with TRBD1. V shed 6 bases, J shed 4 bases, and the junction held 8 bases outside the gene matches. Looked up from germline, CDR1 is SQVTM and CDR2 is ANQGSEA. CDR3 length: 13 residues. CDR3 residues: CSVAHRGGTEAFF. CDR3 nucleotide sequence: TGCAGCGTAGCTCACAGGGGTGGCACTGAAGCTTTCTTT.

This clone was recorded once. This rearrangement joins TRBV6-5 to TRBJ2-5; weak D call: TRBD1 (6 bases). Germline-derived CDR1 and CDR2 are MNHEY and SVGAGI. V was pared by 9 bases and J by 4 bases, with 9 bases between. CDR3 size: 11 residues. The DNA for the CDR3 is TGTGCCAGTTCAGGGGCAGAGACCCAGTACTTC. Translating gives CASSGAETQYF.